The 24 T cell receptor beta chains below come from one sample, sequenced in a study of blood T cell repertoires in COVID-19 (dated by TCRdb to the early 2020s). The library was prepared using the immunoSEQ multiplex PCR assay. Here the immuneACCESS table is served through TCRdb, limited to in-frame sequences with V and J called. Missing clones are a known gap in these copies; in checked studies unresolved V genes cover under half, and the rest lacks a known reason. For this sample the table gives about 150,000 clones, of which 70% to 85% were detected only once. Clones ranked in the top ten supply roughly 7.9% of the sample. The sequenced material came from peripheral blood. These receptors all stem from a woman between 45 and 60 years old in a cohort sampled during active or convalescent COVID-19.

The rearrangement links TRBV9 to TRBJ2-3; TRBD2 aligns across 11 bases. CDR3 length: 16 residues. The trim removed 0 bases at V and 7 bases at J, leaving 7 bases unmatched. CDR1 is SGDLS, CDR2 YYNGEE, per germline. The CDR3 DNA reads as TGTGCCAGCAGCGTAGGTAGCGGGGGGGCCGGATATACGCAGTATTTT. Its translation is CASSVGSGGAGYTQYF.

In DNA form, the CDR3 reads TGTGCCAGCAGCTTGGCAGGTGCACCCTCCTACGAGCAGTACTTC. Translated: CASSLAGAPSYEQYF. This sequence joins TRBV5-6 and TRBJ2-7; D ambiguous. CDR3 length: 15 residues. V was trimmed by 0 bases and J by 0 bases, leaving 10 bases between them. CDR1 is SGHDT, CDR2 YYEEEE, per germline. Together with reference TRBV5-6 and TRBJ2-7, the CDR3 gives the full variable domain: DAGVTQSPTHLIKTRGQQVTLRCSPKSGHDTVSWYQQALGQGPQFIFQYYEEEERQRGNFPDRFSGHQFPNYSSELNVNALLLGDSALYLCASSLAGAPSYEQYFGPGTRLTVT.

The DNA of the CDR3 is TGTGCCAGCGGGGATGCAGGGCGGCAGACCCAGTACTTC. Protein product: CASGDAGRQTQYF. The rearrangement links TRBV12-3 or TRBV12-4 to TRBJ2-5; weak D call: TRBD1 (5 bases). The CDR3 totals 13 residues. The germline V and J ends were trimmed by 8 bases and 6 bases, with 16 bases remaining between them.

The rearrangement links TRBV2 to TRBJ2-2; TRBD1 might be the D (5 bases). The V and J ends lost 6 bases and 0 bases respectively, with 11 bases between them. There are 15 residues in the CDR3. CDR1 is SNHLY and CDR2 is FYNNEI in the germline V gene. CDR3 sequence: CASRPQATNTGELFF. The DNA of the CDR3 is TGTGCCAGCAGACCACAGGCTACGAACACCGGGGAGCTGTTTTTT.

The J gene is TRBJ1-6, the V gene TRBV18, with TRBD1 matching 7 bases. Germline lookup yields CDR1 KGHSH and CDR2 LQKENI. CDR3 length: 15 residues. Unmatched junction bases numbered 8, after V lost 3 bases and J lost 9 bases. DNA for the CDR3: TGTGCCAGCTCACCGGGACAGACTGTGGGTTCACCCCTCCACTTT. Protein sequence: CASSPGQTVGSPLHF. The full variable domain, with the rest looked up from reference TRBV18 and TRBJ1-6, is NAGVMQNPRHLVRRRGQEARLRCSPMKGHSHVYWYRQLPEEGLKFMVYLQKENIIDESGMPKERFSAEFPKEGPSILRIQQVVRGDSAAYFCASSPGQTVGSPLHFGNGTRLTVT.

This clone was seen at least ten times. The genes are TRBV3-1 (or the pseudogene TRBV3-2) and TRBJ1-1, with TRBD1 matching 7 bases. J gave up 1 base and V 4 bases, and 9 bases lay outside the gene matches. This CDR3 comprises 16 residues. Germline V CDR1 and CDR2: LGHDT, YNNKEL (reference sequence). The CDR3 is CASSPPYKGANTEAFF. The CDR3 DNA reads TGTGCCAGCAGCCCGCCGTACAAGGGGGCGAACACTGAAGCTTTCTTT.

The rearrangement joins TRBV19 to TRBJ1-1, with D hard to call. In germline, CDR1 is LNHDA, CDR2 SQIVND (reference sequence). There are 13 residues in the CDR3. V lost 1 base, J lost 1 base, and 4 bases lay in between. The CDR3 bases are TGTGCCAGTAGTATAGGAGGGAACACTGAAGCTTTCTTT. Translation gives CASSIGGNTEAFF.

CDR3 protein: CASSYSQGSAEAFF. CDR3 nucleotides: TGCGCCAGCAGCTACAGTCAGGGGAGCGCTGAAGCTTTCTTT. This chain joins TRBV4-1 and TRBJ1-1; D is perhaps TRBD1 (6 bases). Germline V gene sequence: CDR1 MGHRA, CDR2 YSYEKL. The length of the CDR3 is 14 residues. V lost 5 bases and J lost 6, with 16 bases in between.

The chain uses TRBV13 and TRBJ2-5; the match to TRBD1 covers 8 bases. Unmatched junction bases numbered 2, after V lost 2 bases and J lost 3 bases. The CDR3 has 14 residues. Germline CDR1 and CDR2: PRHDT and FYEKMQ (reference sequence). The CDR3 coding sequence is TGTGCCAGCAGCTTACTGGGACAGGAAGAGACCCAGTACTTC. Its translation: CASSLLGQEETQYF.

The CDR3: CASSRRQTNEKLFF. For the CDR3, the DNA is TGTGCCAGCAGCCGAAGACAGACTAATGAAAAACTGTTTTTT. V is TRBV7-9 and J is TRBJ1-4, with D perhaps matching TRBD1 (5 bases). The ends were cut back, 5 bases at V and 2 bases at J, with 9 bases in the middle. Looked up from germline, CDR1 is SEHNR and CDR2 is FQNEAQ (reference sequence). The CDR3 has 14 amino acids.

DNA for the CDR3: TGCGCCAGCAGCTTAATCGATGAGCAGTTCTTC. Translating it yields CASSLIDEQFF. The chain uses TRBV5-1 and TRBJ2-1, with D uncertain. Germline CDR1 SGHRS, CDR2 YFSETQ. V shed 2 bases and J shed 8 bases, with 5 bases lying between them. The CDR3 is 11 amino acids.

Points on this clone: At one end the junction does not follow the germline gene, possibly because of a read error. The chain joins TRBV6-1 to TRBJ1-5, with TRBD1 identical over 7 bases. The CDR3 covers 12 residues. Germline loops: CDR1 MNHNS, CDR2 SASEGT. The CDR3 nucleotides are TGTGCCAGCAGTGAAGCGCAGGGGGGTCGTGATTTT. Protein product: CASSEAQGGRDF.

The CDR3 is CATSATGGIVGELFF. In nucleotides, the CDR3 is TGTGCCACCAGTGCCACAGGGGGCATCGTCGGGGAGCTGTTTTTT. This rearrangement joins TRBV24-1 to TRBJ2-2, with 9 bases identical to TRBD1. CDR3 length: 15 amino acids. CDR1 and CDR2 (germline): KGHDR, SFDVKD. Trimming removed 5 bases from V and 7 bases from J; junction bases left unmatched: 7.

This CDR3 reads CASSIHGTGLDQPQHF. CDR3 bases: TGTGCCAGTAGTATACACGGGACAGGGTTGGATCAGCCCCAGCATTTT. The V and J genes are TRBV19 and TRBJ1-5; 9 nucleotides agree with TRBD1. The CDR3 sequence is 16 residues long. The trim removed 2 bases at V and 5 bases at J, leaving 7 bases unmatched. Per germline, CDR1 LNHDA and CDR2 SQIVND (reference sequence).

The V and J genes are TRBV9 and TRBJ2-7; 8 nucleotides line up with TRBD2. This CDR3 region has 15 residues. V was clipped by 0 bases and J by 1 base; unmatched bases: 3. Germline lookup yields CDR1 SGDLS and CDR2 YYNGEE. The CDR3 is CASSVEAGGSYEQYF. CDR3 in DNA: TGTGCCAGCAGCGTAGAGGCGGGGGGTTCCTACGAGCAGTACTTC.

The chain joins TRBV18 to TRBJ1-2, with 9 nucleotides matching TRBD1. The CDR3 spans 16 residues. Germline V gene sequence: CDR1 KGHSH, CDR2 LQKENI. The V gene end was trimmed by 2 bases and the J gene end by 3 bases; junction bases not matched to a gene: 7. CDR3 loop: CASSPFRTGDYYGYTF. The CDR3 region has the DNA TGTGCCAGCTCACCATTCCGGACAGGGGACTACTATGGCTACACCTTC.

This chain connects TRBV19 to TRBJ1-6; 10 nucleotides align to TRBD1. Germline CDR1 is LNHDA and CDR2 is SQIVND (reference sequence). CDR3 length: 15 amino acids. The junction had 9 bases not matched to a gene; V was cut back by 3 bases and J by 13 bases. The CDR3 loop is CASSIRTGGFTPLHF. CDR3 bases: TGTGCCAGTAGTATCCGGACAGGGGGATTTACGCCCCTCCACTTT.

The chain employs TRBV5-1 and TRBJ2-2; 8 positions match TRBD1. The ends lost 4 bases at V and 2 bases at J; junction bases unmatched: 13. The germline V gene encodes CDR1 SGHRS and CDR2 YFSETQ. CDR3 length: 18 amino acids. Here the CDR3 DNA reads TGCGCCAGCAGCCCCGGGACAGGAGGGTTGGGAAACACCGGGGAGCTGTTTTTT. Its protein is CASSPGTGGLGNTGELFF.

In this sample, this clone turned up many times. V usage is TRBV2 and J usage is TRBJ1-2, with D possibly matching TRBD1 (6 bases). V was cut by 3 bases and J by 8 bases, with 13 bases left in between. The CDR3 is made up of 13 amino acids. Germline CDR1 SNHLY, CDR2 FYNNEI. The CDR3 nucleotides are TGTGCCAGCAGTGAGCAGGGGCTTGGAGGCTACACCTTC. It specifies CASSEQGLGGYTF.

This chain uses TRBV27 with TRBJ2-2; 7 bases match TRBD1. The V gene end was trimmed by 7 bases and the J gene end by 5 bases; junction bases not matched to a gene: 4. The CDR3 has 13 amino acids. Germline V CDR1 and CDR2: MNHEY, SMNVEV (reference sequence). CDR3 region: CASTMTGTGELFF. The CDR3 DNA sequence: TGTGCCAGCACCATGACAGGGACCGGGGAGCTGTTTTTT.

The genes are TRBV13 and TRBJ1-1; D might be TRBD1 (6 bases). CDR3 length: 13 amino acids. Per germline, CDR1 PRHDT and CDR2 FYEKMQ (reference sequence). Trimming cost V 8 bases and J 1 base, with 11 bases left between them. The CDR3 is CASDRRGNTEAFF. The CDR3 region has the DNA TGTGCCAGCGACAGGAGAGGGAACACTGAAGCTTTCTTT.

This rearrangement joins TRBV28 to TRBJ1-2; the match to TRBD1 covers 7 bases. This CDR3 spans 14 amino acids. Unmatched junction bases numbered 8, after V lost 6 bases and J lost 4 bases. Germline loops: CDR1 MDHEN, CDR2 SYDVKM. CDR3 region: CASSPTGPGYGYTF. CDR3 bases: TGTGCCAGCAGCCCGACAGGGCCGGGCTATGGCTACACCTTC.

J is TRBJ1-1 and V is TRBV29-1; D unclear. This CDR3 is 12 amino acids long. Germline V gene sequence: CDR1 SQVTM, CDR2 ANQGSEA. With 5 bases removed from V and 0 bases from J, the gap between germline ends came to 7 bases. This chain's CDR3 is CSVQVMNTEAFF. Written as DNA, the CDR3 is TGCAGCGTTCAGGTTATGAACACTGAAGCTTTCTTT.

The V and J genes are TRBV29-1 and TRBJ1-3, with 8 bases lining up with TRBD1. V lost 1 base and J lost 0; bases outside the gene matches: 11. This CDR3 is 18 amino acids long. Germline lookup yields CDR1 SQVTM and CDR2 ANQGSEA. The CDR3 here is CSVEALGTGLYSGNTIYF. The CDR3 DNA reads TGCAGCGTTGAAGCCTTGGGGACAGGCCTATACTCTGGAAACACCATATATTTT.